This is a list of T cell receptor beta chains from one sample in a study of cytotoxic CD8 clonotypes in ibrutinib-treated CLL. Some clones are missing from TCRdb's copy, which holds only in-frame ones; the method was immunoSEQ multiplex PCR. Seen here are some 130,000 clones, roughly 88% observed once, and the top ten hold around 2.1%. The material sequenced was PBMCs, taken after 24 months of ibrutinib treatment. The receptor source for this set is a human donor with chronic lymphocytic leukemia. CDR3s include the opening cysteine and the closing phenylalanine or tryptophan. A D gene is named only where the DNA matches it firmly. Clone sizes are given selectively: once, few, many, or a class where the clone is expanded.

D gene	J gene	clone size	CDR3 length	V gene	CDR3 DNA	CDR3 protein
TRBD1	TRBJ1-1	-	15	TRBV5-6	TGTGCCAGCAGCGCCAGAGACAGGGGGTCTCCTGAAGCTTTCTTT	CASSARDRGSPEAFF
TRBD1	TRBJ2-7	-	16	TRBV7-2	TGTGCCAGCAGCGCCCACAGGGGTCCCCCAACCTACGAGCAGTACTTC	CASSAHRGPPTYEQYF
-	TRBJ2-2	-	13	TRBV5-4	TGTGCCAGCAGCTTGCGAGTGGACGGGGAGCTGTTTTTT	CASSLRVDGELFF
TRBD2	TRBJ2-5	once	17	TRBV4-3	TGCGCCAGCAGCCCACGACTAGCGGGAGAAACGCAAGAGACCCAGTACTTC	CASSPRLAGETQETQYF
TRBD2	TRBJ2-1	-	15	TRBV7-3	TGTGCCAGCAGCTTAGACGGGCGGGAGAGTAATGAGCAGTTCTTC	CASSLDGRESNEQFF
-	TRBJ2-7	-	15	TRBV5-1	TGCGCCAGCAGCTTGGAGTCGGGGCGCTCCTACGAGCAGTACTTC	CASSLESGRSYEQYF
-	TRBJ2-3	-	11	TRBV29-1	TGCAGCACCGAGGGACGAGATACGCAGTATTTT	CSTEGRDTQYF
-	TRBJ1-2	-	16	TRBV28	TGTGCCAGCAGTTTCCTGCTTACAGGGAATACCGATGGCTACACCTTC	CASSFLLTGNTDGYTF
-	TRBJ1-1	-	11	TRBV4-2	TGTGCCAGCAGCCATGACCCTGAAGCTTTCTTT	CASSHDPEAFF
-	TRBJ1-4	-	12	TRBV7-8	TGTGCCAGCAGCTTATCTAATGAAAAACTGTTTTTT	CASSLSNEKLFF
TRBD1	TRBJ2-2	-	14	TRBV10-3	TGTGCCGCCCGTGAAGGGACAGTCACCGGGGAGCTGTTTTTT	CAAREGTVTGELFF
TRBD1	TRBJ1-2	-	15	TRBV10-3	TGTGCCATCAGTGAGGACAGGGGGCAAACCTATGGCTACACCTTC	CAISEDRGQTYGYTF
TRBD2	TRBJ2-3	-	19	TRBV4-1	TGCGCCAGCAGTCGGACTAGCGGGAGGTCGACGGGGCGCACAGATACGCAGTATTTT	CASSRTSGRSTGRTDTQYF
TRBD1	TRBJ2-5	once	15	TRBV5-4	TGTGCCAGCAGCTCCCGGACAGGAAGGGCAGAGACCCAGTACTTC	CASSSRTGRAETQYF
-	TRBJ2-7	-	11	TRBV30	TGTGCCTGGACCCTCCTTGGGGAGCAGTACTTC	CAWTLLGEQYF
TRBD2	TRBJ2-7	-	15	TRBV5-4	TGTGCCAGCAGCTTGGGGACTAGCGGGAGCTCCGAGCAGTACTTC	CASSLGTSGSSEQYF
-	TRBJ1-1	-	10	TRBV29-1	TGCAGCGGGGGGAACACTGAAGCTTTCTTT	CSGGNTEAFF
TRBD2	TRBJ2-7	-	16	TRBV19	TGTGCCAGTAGTACCCTAGCGGGAGGGAGCTCCTACGAGCAGTACTTC	CASSTLAGGSSYEQYF
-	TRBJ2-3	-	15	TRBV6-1	TGTGCCAGCAGTGTTGGGGGCACTAGCACAGATACGCAGTATTTT	CASSVGGTSTDTQYF
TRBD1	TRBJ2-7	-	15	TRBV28	TGTGCCAGCAGGCCAACCGGGACAGGGACATACGAGCAGTACTTC	CASRPTGTGTYEQYF
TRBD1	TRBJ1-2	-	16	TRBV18	TGTGCCAGCTCATCAACCCGACAGGGGGTTAACTATGGCTACACCTTC	CASSSTRQGVNYGYTF
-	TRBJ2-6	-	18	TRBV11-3	TGTGCCAGCAGCTTAGGCCGAGGAACTGAATCTGGGGCCAACGTCCTGACTTTC	CASSLGRGTESGANVLTF
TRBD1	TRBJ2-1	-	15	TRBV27	TGTGCCAGCAGTTTTGGGACAGGGATTGACAATGAGCAGTTCTTC	CASSFGTGIDNEQFF
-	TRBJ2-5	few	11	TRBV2	TGTGCCAGCAGCGACTGGGAGACCCAGTACTTC	CASSDWETQYF
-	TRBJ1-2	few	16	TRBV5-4	TGTGCCAGCAGCCCCGGGAGGGGGGCTACTAACTATGGCTACACCTTC	CASSPGRGATNYGYTF
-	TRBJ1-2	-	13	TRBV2	TGTGCCAGCAGCGAGACAGAGAACTATGGCTACACCTTC	CASSETENYGYTF
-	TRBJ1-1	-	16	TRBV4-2	TGTGCCAGCAGCCAAGATTTCGTCAGGCTAAACACTGAAGCTTTCTTT	CASSQDFVRLNTEAFF
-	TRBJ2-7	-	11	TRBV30	TGTGCCTGGGAGAGGGCCTACGAGCAGTACTTC	CAWERAYEQYF
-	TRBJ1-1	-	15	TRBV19	TGTGCCAGTATAGACCCATTTCAGGGGTACACTGAAGCTTTCTTT	CASIDPFQGYTEAFF
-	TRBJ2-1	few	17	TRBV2	TGTGCCAGCAGGGCGGGTGTGTTTTCTACTGACTACAATGAGCAGTTCTTC	CASRAGVFSTDYNEQFF
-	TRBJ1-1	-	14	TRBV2	TGTGCCAGCCTTCCGGGACCCCAGAACACTGAAGCTTTCTTT	CASLPGPQNTEAFF